The 12 T cell receptor beta chains presented below share a single source sample, sequenced in a study of early T cells in non-severe SARS-CoV-2 infection. TCRdb reanalysed the 5' RACE reads using MiXCR and keeps one entry per CDR3 protein. In the table there are tens of thousands of distinct CDR3 sequences, approximately 9% of which are singletons. The sample taken for sequencing was whole blood. These receptors all stem from an adult who was a healthcare worker with PCR-confirmed SARS-CoV-2 infection or an uninfected control (not recorded which).

The rearrangement links TRBV20-1 to TRBJ1-1, with no clear D. Trimming pared 5 bases from V and 3 bases from J, leaving 13 bases between. CDR1 and CDR2 from the germline V gene are DFQATT and SNEGSKA (reference sequence). The CDR3 extends over 13 amino acids. For the CDR3, the DNA is TGCAGTGCTGGCTCAGCTGATTACACTGAAGCTTTCTTT. Its protein is CSAGSADYTEAFF.

The CDR3 sequence is CASRARSGELFF. The CDR3 nucleotides are TGTGCCAGCAGGGCTCGATCCGGGGAGCTGTTTTTT. The J gene is TRBJ2-2, the V gene TRBV7-9; D gene uncertain. The CDR3 is 12 amino acids. Looked up from germline, CDR1 is SEHNR and CDR2 is FQNEAQ (reference sequence). V dropped 6 bases and J dropped 6 bases, with 8 bases sitting between them.

This chain uses TRBV5-1 with TRBJ2-5, with D unresolved. CDR3 length: 13 amino acids. In germline, CDR1 is SGHRS, CDR2 YFSETQ. Trimming removed 4 bases from V and 1 base from J, with 8 bases in between. CDR3 residues: CASSPSGQETQYF. The CDR3 nucleotides are TGCGCCAGCAGCCCTAGTGGCCAAGAGACCCAGTACTTC.

V is TRBV7-2 and J is TRBJ2-1; possibly TRBD1 or TRBD2 for D (5 bases each). The V end lost 1 base, the J end lost 0 bases, and 10 bases lay between the germline ends. Germline CDR1 and CDR2: SGHTA and FQGNSA. This CDR3 has 16 residues. CDR3 in amino acids: CASSLGWGPSYNEQFF. In DNA, the CDR3 is TGTGCCAGCAGCTTAGGTTGGGGACCCTCCTACAATGAGCAGTTCTTC.

This clonotype showed up just a few times. This rearrangement joins TRBV28 to TRBJ2-1, with 15 bases identical to TRBD2. The CDR3 totals 19 residues. Unmatched junction bases numbered 9, after V lost 6 bases and J lost 0 bases. Germline V gene sequence: CDR1 MDHEN, CDR2 SYDVKM. The DNA of the CDR3 is TGTGCCAGCAGCCCCACCGGGACTAGCGGGAGGAACTCCTACAATGAGCAGTTCTTC. This encodes CASSPTGTSGRNSYNEQFF.

This clonotype has a count of ten or more. This rearrangement joins TRBV2 to TRBJ1-1, with 9 bases lining up with TRBD1. Germline V lookup: CDR1 SNHLY, CDR2 FYNNEI. The CDR3 extends over 16 amino acids. The V gene end was trimmed by 6 bases and the J gene end by 5 bases; junction bases not matched to a gene: 13. CDR3 DNA sequence: TGTGCCAGCAGGAACAGGGACAGGGTTTCTAAGACTGAAGCTTTCTTT. This translates into CASRNRDRVSKTEAFF.

This chain uses TRBV21-1 with TRBJ2-7; whether TRBD1, the table's D call, matches the DNA was not checked. TRBV21-1 is labeled a pseudogene. This CDR3 comprises 15 residues. DNA of the CDR3: TGTGCCAGCAGCAAAGGGGGGACATTTAGACGCGAGCAGTACTTC. Amino acid sequence: CASSKGGTFRREQYF.

This clonotype was seen more than once but under ten times. The chain has TRBV7-9 and TRBJ1-4; the D gene is possibly TRBD1 (5 bases). Germline-derived CDR1 and CDR2 are SEHNR and FQNEAQ (reference sequence). Trimming pared 4 bases from V and 5 bases from J, leaving 5 bases between. The length of the CDR3 is 12 residues. The CDR3 here is CASSSGNEKLFF. The CDR3 DNA is TGTGCCAGCAGCTCAGGGAATGAAAAACTGTTTTTT.

CDR3 bases: TGTGCCAGCAGTTACTCGACGTCAGGTGACAACTCCTACGAGCAGTACTTC. Translating gives CASSYSTSGDNSYEQYF. This sequence joins TRBV6-2 or TRBV6-3 and TRBJ2-7; D not resolved. Per germline, CDR1 MNHEY and CDR2 SVGEGT. Trimming pared 0 bases from V and 0 bases from J, leaving 15 bases between. CDR3 length: 17 amino acids.

This clonotype was picked up a small number of times. The junction does not match germline at one end; this may be a read error. CDR3 protein: CASSSNNSPLHF. The CDR3 coding sequence is TGTGCCAGCAGCTCCAATAATTCACCCCTCCACTTT. The V gene is TRBV7-2, the J gene TRBJ1-6, with D hard to call. The germline gives CDR1 SGHTA, CDR2 FQGNSA. This CDR3 has 12 residues.

This clonotype has ten or more counts. The chain combines TRBV30 with TRBJ1-1; 8 nucleotides agree with TRBD1. The germline V gene has CDR1 GTSNPN and CDR2 SVGIG (reference sequence). The junction had 10 bases not matched to a gene; V was cut back by 3 bases and J by 7 bases. The CDR3 totals 14 residues. CDR3 in amino acids: CAWSLQGANFEAFF. The DNA of the CDR3 is TGTGCCTGGAGCCTCCAGGGGGCCAATTTTGAAGCTTTCTTT.

This clonotype was seen many times. For the CDR3, the DNA is TGTGCCAGCAGTTACTCGAGGGGCCCCTACAATGAGCAGTTCTTC. Encoded protein: CASSYSRGPYNEQFF. The rearrangement uses TRBV6-5 and TRBJ2-1; D may match TRBD1 or TRBD2 (5 bases each). The CDR3 is made up of 15 amino acids. Germline V gives CDR1 MNHEY, CDR2 SVGAGI. The V end was cut by 0 bases, the J end by 2 bases, with 8 bases between.